Each of the 14 T cell receptor beta chains below was sequenced from the same sample in a study of T cell responses to AZD1222 COVID-19 vaccine (dated by TCRdb to the early 2020s). This sample's time point label indicates: baseline before first vaccination. Receptors were amplified or captured by the immunoSEQ multiplex PCR assay. TCRdb provides this immuneACCESS table in a form limited to in-frame rearrangements. Some clones are lacking; in checked studies, under half of them reflect an unresolved V gene, and why the rest are absent is not known. The sample table lists about 190,000 clones, approximately 91% of them with a count of one. The ten biggest clones cover over 0.85% of the sample. Sequenced here: peripheral blood, sampled on day 0 of AZD1222 vaccination. These receptors were obtained from an adult in good health.

The V and J genes are TRBV6-5 and TRBJ1-5, with TRBD1 identical over 10 bases. CDR3 size: 13 residues. Unmatched junction bases numbered 2, after V lost 5 bases and J lost 7 bases. Germline V gene data show CDR1 as MNHEY and CDR2 as SVGAGI. CDR3 nucleotides: TGTGCCAGCAGTCGGACAGGGGGGCAGCCCCAGCATTTT. Amino acids: CASSRTGGQPQHF.

The chain links TRBV27 to TRBJ2-2; TRBD2 aligns across 11 bases. This CDR3 spans 17 amino acids. V was pared by 5 bases and J by 4 bases, with 9 bases of the junction left unmatched. Looked up from germline, CDR1 is MNHEY and CDR2 is SMNVEV (reference sequence). CDR3 in DNA: TGTGCCAGCAGTACCCTCTTTAGCGGGGGGGGCACCGGGGAGCTGTTTTTT. It translates to CASSTLFSGGGTGELFF.

This chain connects TRBV24-1 to TRBJ1-1; D unclear. Trimming stripped 3 bases from V and 6 bases from J, with 7 bases between. Per the germline V gene, CDR1 is KGHDR and CDR2 is SFDVKD. The CDR3 loop spans 12 amino acids. This CDR3 is CATSDPGSEAFF. The CDR3 DNA is TGTGCCACCAGTGATCCAGGATCTGAAGCTTTCTTT.

This clone occurred a few times. V usage is TRBV5-8 and J usage is TRBJ1-1; TRBD1 is a possible D gene (6 bases). This CDR3 has 16 residues. V was cut by 4 bases and J by 0 bases, with 16 bases left in between. CDR1 and CDR2 (germline): SGHTS, YDEGEE. CDR3 protein: CASSQADSHMNTEAFF. Here the CDR3 DNA reads TGTGCCAGCAGCCAGGCGGACAGCCACATGAACACTGAAGCTTTCTTT.

The V gene is TRBV6-2 or TRBV6-3, the J gene TRBJ2-2, with 11 nucleotides matching TRBD2. With V trimmed by 2 bases and J by 5 bases, 7 bases remained unmatched. This CDR3 is 17 amino acids long. Germline V gene data show CDR1 as MNHEY and CDR2 as SVGEGT. The CDR3 coding sequence is TGTGCCAGCAGTTACGATGGGACTAGCGGTCATACCGGGGAGCTGTTTTTT. Amino acid sequence: CASSYDGTSGHTGELFF.

The rearrangement links TRBV19 to TRBJ2-1; a possible D gene is TRBD2 (5 bases). The CDR3 runs 13 residues. Between the trimmed V and J ends, which lost 3 bases and 5 bases, there was a span of 8 bases. The germline CDR1 and CDR2 sequences are LNHDA and SQIVND (reference sequence). The CDR3 protein is CASSMRGNNEQFF. The CDR3, as DNA: TGTGCCAGTAGTATGCGAGGGAACAATGAGCAGTTCTTC. The full variable domain, with the rest looked up from reference TRBV19 and TRBJ2-1, is DGGITQSPKYLFRKEGQNVTLSCEQNLNHDAMYWYRQDPGQGLRLIYYSQIVNDFQKGDIAEGYSVSREKKESFPLTVTSAQKNPTAFYLCASSMRGNNEQFFGPGTRLTVL.

The chain is built from TRBV5-4 and TRBJ2-5; no clear D. CDR1 is SGHNT and CDR2 is YYREEE in the germline V gene (reference sequence). This CDR3 contains 14 residues. V was shortened by 1 base and J by 1 base, with 8 bases between the two germline ends. CDR3 loop: CASSLLKGQETQYF. CDR3 DNA: TGTGCCAGCAGCTTGTTGAAGGGCCAAGAGACCCAGTACTTC.

J is TRBJ1-1 and V is TRBV5-4; D gene uncertain. Per germline, CDR1 SGHNT and CDR2 YYREEE (reference sequence). Trimming took 4 bases from V and 0 from J, leaving 1 base between them. The length of the CDR3 is 11 residues. The CDR3, as DNA: TGTGCCAGCAGCCTGAACACTGAAGCTTTCTTT. Amino acids: CASSLNTEAFF.

This clone was detected only a few times. The chain employs TRBV5-4 and TRBJ2-7; perhaps TRBD1 as D (6 bases). The V and J ends lost 4 bases and 2 bases respectively, with 13 bases between them. CDR3 length: 14 amino acids. The germline V gene has CDR1 SGHNT and CDR2 YYREEE (reference sequence). The CDR3 protein is CASSTQGRTYEQYF. CDR3 DNA sequence: TGTGCCAGCAGCACCCAGGGGAGAACCTACGAGCAGTACTTC.

V is TRBV30 and J is TRBJ1-5; unclear D gene. Trimming took 3 bases from V and 4 from J, leaving 7 bases between them. The CDR3 has 12 amino acids. The germline V gene has CDR1 GTSNPN and CDR2 SVGIG (reference sequence). CDR3 nucleotides: TGTGCCTGGAGACTGGGGAATCAGCCCCAGCATTTT. This gives the protein CAWRLGNQPQHF.

The chain is built from TRBV10-3 and TRBJ1-2, with 8 bases aligning to TRBD1. CDR1 is ENHRY, CDR2 SYGVKD, per germline. The CDR3 has 14 amino acids. After removal of 6 bases from V and 5 bases from J, the junction contained 8 bases not matched to a gene. The CDR3 nucleotides read TGTGCCATCAGGGACAGGGACGAGAGATATGGCTACACCTTC. Translated: CAIRDRDERYGYTF.

The V and J genes are TRBV11-3 and TRBJ2-3; D is ambiguous. The germline V gene encodes CDR1 SGHNT and CDR2 YENEEA. Trimming cost V 5 bases and J 5 bases, with 14 bases left between them. This CDR3 is built from 14 residues. The CDR3 loop is CASSPTGVGDTQYF. CDR3 bases: TGTGCCAGCAGCCCGACTGGGGTGGGAGATACGCAGTATTTT.

V is TRBV12-3 or TRBV12-4 and J is TRBJ2-7, with TRBD2 as a possible D gene (5 bases). Trimming stripped 7 bases from V and 4 bases from J, with 11 bases between. This CDR3 has 12 residues. CDR3: CASIGSGYEQYF. In nucleotides, the CDR3 is TGTGCCAGCATCGGCTCGGGGTACGAGCAGTACTTC.

V gene TRBV9 combines with J gene TRBJ1-4; 7 nucleotides agree with TRBD1. V lost 0 bases, J lost 5 bases, and 7 bases stayed unmatched. The CDR3 covers 16 residues. Per the germline V gene, CDR1 is SGDLS and CDR2 is YYNGEE. The DNA of the CDR3 is TGTGCCAGCAGCGTAGCACCCCAGGGGGGAAATGAAAAACTGTTTTTT. Translation: CASSVAPQGGNEKLFF. Looking up the rest from reference TRBV9 and TRBJ1-4 gives the full variable domain: DSGVTQTPKHLITATGQRVTLRCSPRSGDLSVYWYQQSLDQGLQFLIQYYNGEERAKGNILERFSAQQFPDLHSELNLSSLELGDSALYFCASSVAPQGGNEKLFFGSGTQLSVL.